This T cell receptor beta chain was obtained from a study of OX40 agonist ivuxolimab in advanced cancers. Study-level results: The CD4+ and CD8+ T cells in the blood had expanded clonally by week 6 at 0.1 to 3.0 mg/kg. More expanded clones were found, on average, in CD8+ than in CD4+ T cells.

The CDR3 runs to 16 residues. The V segment lost 6 bases and the J segment 0 bases; nucleotides outside the gene matches: 8. Germline CDR1 and CDR2: MNHEY and SMNVEV (reference sequence). A remark on this clone: The antigen is not known.

Produced via immunoSEQ multiplex PCR; TCRdb's table is partial and in-frame only. Among roughly 23,000 clones listed, 83% were seen once. The chain is built from TRBV27 and TRBJ1-5; TRBD1 agrees at 7 bases. Specimen: CD4+ or CD8+ T cells sorted from blood, collected in a trial of the OX40 agonist ivuxolimab. The source of this sequence is an adult with an advanced solid tumor such as melanoma, head and neck, liver or kidney cancer. The CDR3, as DNA: TGTGCCAGCAGGGGTGGGACAGCTTATAGCAATCAGCCCCAGCATTTT. Translating it yields CASRGGTAYSNQPQHF.